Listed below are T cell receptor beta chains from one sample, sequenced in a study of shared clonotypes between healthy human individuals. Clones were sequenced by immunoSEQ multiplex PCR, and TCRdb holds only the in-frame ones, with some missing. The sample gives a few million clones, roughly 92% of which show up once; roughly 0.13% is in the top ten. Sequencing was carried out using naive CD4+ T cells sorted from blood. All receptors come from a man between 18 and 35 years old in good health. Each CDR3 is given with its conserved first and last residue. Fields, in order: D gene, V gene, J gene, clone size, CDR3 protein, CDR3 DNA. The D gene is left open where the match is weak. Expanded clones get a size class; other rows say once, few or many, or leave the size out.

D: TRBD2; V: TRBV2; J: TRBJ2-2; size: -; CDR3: CASSPYSGTSTGELFF; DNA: TGTGCCAGCAGTCCTTACTCCGGGACTAGCACCGGGGAGCTGTTTTTT
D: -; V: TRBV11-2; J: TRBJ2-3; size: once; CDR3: CASSFGASTDTQYF; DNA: TGTGCCAGCAGCTTCGGGGCTAGCACAGATACGCAGTATTTT
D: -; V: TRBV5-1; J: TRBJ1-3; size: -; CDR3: CASSLVGTTGNTIYF; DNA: TGCGCCAGCAGCCTCGTTGGGACAACTGGAAACACCATATATTTT
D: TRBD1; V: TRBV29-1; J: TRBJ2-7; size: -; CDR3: CSAWAGGSYEQYF; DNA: TGCAGCGCCTGGGCAGGGGGATCCTACGAGCAGTACTTC
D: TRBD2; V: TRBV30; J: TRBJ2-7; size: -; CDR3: CAGTSGSGYEQYF; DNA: TGTGCCGGGACGAGCGGGAGCGGATACGAGCAGTACTTC
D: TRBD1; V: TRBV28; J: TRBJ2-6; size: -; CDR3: CASTSPPATGISGANVLTF; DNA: TGTGCCAGCACATCTCCCCCGGCGACAGGGATATCTGGGGCCAACGTCCTGACTTTC
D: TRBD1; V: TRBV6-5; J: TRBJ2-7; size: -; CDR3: CASSWGQGGTGQYF; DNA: TGTGCCAGCAGTTGGGGACAGGGGGGGACAGGGCAGTACTTC
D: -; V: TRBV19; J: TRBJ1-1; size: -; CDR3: CASIGPGTRNTEAFF; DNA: TGTGCCAGTATCGGACCCGGGACAAGAAACACTGAAGCTTTCTTT
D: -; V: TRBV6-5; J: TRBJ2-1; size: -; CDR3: CASSPGVSSNEQFF; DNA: TGTGCCAGCAGCCCGGGGGTGTCCTCGAATGAGCAGTTCTTC
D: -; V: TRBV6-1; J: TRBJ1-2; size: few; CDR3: CASSEASYGYTF; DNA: TGTGCCAGCAGTGAAGCCAGCTATGGCTACACCTTC
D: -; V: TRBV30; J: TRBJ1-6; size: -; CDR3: CAWSRSNSPLHF; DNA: TGTGCCTGGAGTCGGAGTAATTCACCCCTCCACTTT
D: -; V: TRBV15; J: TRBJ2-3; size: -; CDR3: CATSRDGTDTQYF; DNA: TGTGCCACCAGCAGAGACGGAACAGATACGCAGTATTTT
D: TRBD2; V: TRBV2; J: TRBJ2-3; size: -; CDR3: CASCILAGITDTQYF; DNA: TGTGCCAGCTGTATCCTAGCGGGAATTACAGATACGCAGTATTTT
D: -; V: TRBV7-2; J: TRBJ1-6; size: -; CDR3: CASSSSSYNSPLHF; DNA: TGTGCCAGCAGCTCAAGCTCCTATAATTCACCCCTCCACTTT
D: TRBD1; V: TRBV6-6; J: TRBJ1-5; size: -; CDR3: CASSLHGQGFQPQHF; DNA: TGTGCCAGCAGTCTACACGGACAGGGCTTTCAGCCCCAGCATTTT
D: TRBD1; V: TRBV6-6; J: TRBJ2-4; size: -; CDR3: CASSYTQGAQNIQYF; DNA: TGTGCCAGCAGTTACACACAGGGGGCGCAAAACATTCAGTACTTC
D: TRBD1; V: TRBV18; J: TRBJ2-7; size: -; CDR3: CASSPPGGREQYF; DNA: TGTGCCAGCTCACCTCCAGGGGGCAGGGAGCAGTACTTC
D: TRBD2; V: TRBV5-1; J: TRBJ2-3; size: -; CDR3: CASSRASGSVQSTDTQYF; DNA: TGCGCCAGCAGTCGGGCTAGCGGGAGTGTACAAAGCACAGATACGCAGTATTTT
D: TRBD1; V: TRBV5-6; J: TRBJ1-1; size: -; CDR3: CASSLGQGFTEAFF; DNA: TGTGCCAGCAGCCTGGGACAGGGGTTCACTGAAGCTTTCTTT
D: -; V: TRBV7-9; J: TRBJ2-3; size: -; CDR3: CASSTTDTDTQYF; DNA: TGTGCCAGCAGCACGACAGACACAGATACGCAGTATTTT
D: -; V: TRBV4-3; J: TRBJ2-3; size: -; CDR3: CASSQAGTNTQYF; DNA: TGCGCCAGCAGCCAAGCCGGGACGAATACGCAGTATTTT
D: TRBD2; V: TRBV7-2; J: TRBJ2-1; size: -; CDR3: CASSSGLAGLNEQFF; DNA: TGTGCCAGCAGCTCGGGACTAGCGGGACTCAATGAGCAGTTCTTC
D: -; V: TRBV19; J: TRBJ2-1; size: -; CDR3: CASSIAREVQFF; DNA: TGTGCCAGTAGTATAGCGAGGGAGGTACAGTTCTTC
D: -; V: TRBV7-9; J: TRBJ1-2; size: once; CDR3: CASMLQGSHYGYTF; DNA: TGTGCCAGCATGCTACAGGGATCACACTATGGCTACACCTTC
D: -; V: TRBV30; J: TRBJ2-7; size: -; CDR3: CAWSGGGQGYEQYF; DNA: TGTGCCTGGAGTGGTGGGGGTCAGGGCTACGAGCAGTACTTC
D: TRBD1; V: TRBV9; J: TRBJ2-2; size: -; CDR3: CASSTRTGKNTGELFF; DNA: TGTGCCAGCAGCACCCGGACAGGGAAAAACACCGGGGAGCTGTTTTTT
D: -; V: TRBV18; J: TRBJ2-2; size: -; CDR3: CASSPDFSGELFF; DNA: TGTGCCAGCTCACCTGACTTCTCCGGGGAGCTGTTTTTT
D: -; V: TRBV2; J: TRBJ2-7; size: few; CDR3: CASCRDPLWNEQYF; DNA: TGTGCCAGCTGCCGGGACCCTCTGTGGAACGAGCAGTACTTC
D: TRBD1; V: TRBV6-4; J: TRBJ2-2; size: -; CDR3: CANPGGRVNTGELFF; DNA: TGTGCCAATCCAGGGGGCAGGGTAAACACCGGGGAGCTGTTTTTT
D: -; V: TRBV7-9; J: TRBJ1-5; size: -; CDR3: CASSREPNQPQHF; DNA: TGTGCCAGCAGCCGGGAACCTAATCAGCCCCAGCATTTT
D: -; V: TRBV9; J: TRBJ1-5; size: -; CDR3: CASSVTGALNQPQHF; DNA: TGTGCCAGCAGCGTCACCGGGGCCCTTAATCAGCCCCAGCATTTT
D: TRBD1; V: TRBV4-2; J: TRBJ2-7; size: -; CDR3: CASSQRKGTDRVYEQYF; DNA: TGTGCCAGCAGCCAAAGAAAGGGGACCGACAGGGTTTACGAGCAGTACTTC
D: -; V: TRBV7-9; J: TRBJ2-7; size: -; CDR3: CASSSAGPFSEQYF; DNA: TGTGCCAGCAGTTCGGCAGGGCCCTTCTCCGAGCAGTACTTC
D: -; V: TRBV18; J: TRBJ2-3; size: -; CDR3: CASSPRPDTQYF; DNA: TGTGCCAGCTCACCCCGCCCAGATACGCAGTATTTT
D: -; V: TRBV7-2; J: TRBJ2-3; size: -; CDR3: CASSRATDTQYF; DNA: TGTGCCAGCAGCCGCGCGACAGATACGCAGTATTTT
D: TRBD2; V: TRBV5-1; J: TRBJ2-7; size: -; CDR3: CASSLGLAGGYEQYF; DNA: TGCGCCAGCAGCCTGGGACTAGCGGGAGGCTACGAGCAGTACTTC
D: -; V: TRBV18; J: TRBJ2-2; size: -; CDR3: CASSSWRATGELFF; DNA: TGTGCCAGCTCAAGTTGGAGGGCCACCGGGGAGCTGTTTTTT
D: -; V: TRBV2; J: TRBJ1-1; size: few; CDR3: CASRDSENTEAFF; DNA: TGTGCCAGCAGGGACAGTGAGAACACTGAAGCTTTCTTT
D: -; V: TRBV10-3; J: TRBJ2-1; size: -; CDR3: CAISESRDEQFF; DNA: TGTGCCATCAGTGAGTCGAGGGATGAGCAGTTCTTC
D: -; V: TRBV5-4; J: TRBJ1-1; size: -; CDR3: CASSLIGSTAEAFF; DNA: TGTGCCAGCAGCTTGATCGGAAGTACGGCTGAAGCTTTCTTT
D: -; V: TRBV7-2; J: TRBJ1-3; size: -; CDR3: CASRLGQPNSGNTIYF; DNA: TGTGCCAGCAGACTTGGACAGCCCAACTCTGGAAACACCATATATTTT
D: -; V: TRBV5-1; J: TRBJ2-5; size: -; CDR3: CASSSAGQETQYF; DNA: TGCGCCAGCAGTTCGGCGGGTCAAGAGACCCAGTACTTC
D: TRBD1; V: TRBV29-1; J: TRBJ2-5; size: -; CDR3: CSVERDSFETQYF; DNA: TGCAGCGTTGAAAGGGACAGCTTTGAGACCCAGTACTTC
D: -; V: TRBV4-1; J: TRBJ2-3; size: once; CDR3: CASSFLSSSKADTQYF; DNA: TGCGCCAGCAGCTTCCTGTCAAGCTCTAAGGCAGATACGCAGTATTTT
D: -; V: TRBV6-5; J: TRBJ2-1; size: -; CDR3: CASSYSEDGLIRFF; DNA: TGTGCCAGCAGTTACTCTGAAGACGGCCTCATAAGGTTCTTC
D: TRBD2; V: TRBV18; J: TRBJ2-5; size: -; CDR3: CASSPPSLAGETQYF; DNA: TGTGCCAGCTCACCACCGTCACTAGCGGGTGAGACCCAGTACTTC
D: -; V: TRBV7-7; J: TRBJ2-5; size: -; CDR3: CASSISGREETQYF; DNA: TGTGCTAGCAGCATCTCAGGGAGAGAAGAGACCCAGTACTTC
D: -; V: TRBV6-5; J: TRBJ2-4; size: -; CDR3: CASGATNKNIQYF; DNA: TGTGCCAGCGGAGCGACAAACAAAAACATTCAGTACTTC
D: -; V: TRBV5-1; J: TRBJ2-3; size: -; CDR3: CASSPYPGAGVETDTQYF; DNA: TGCGCCAGCAGCCCCTACCCCGGGGCAGGGGTCGAGACAGATACGCAGTATTTT
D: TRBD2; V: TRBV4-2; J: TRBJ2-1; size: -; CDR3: CASSREVAGISNEQFF; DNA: TGTGCCAGCAGCCGGGAAGTAGCGGGCATATCCAATGAGCAGTTCTTC
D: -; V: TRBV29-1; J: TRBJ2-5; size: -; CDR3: CSPGPITPQGTQYF; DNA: TGCAGCCCCGGTCCCATCACACCTCAGGGGACCCAGTACTTC
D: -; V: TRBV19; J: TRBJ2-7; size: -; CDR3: CASSQERSEGSSYEQYF; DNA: TGTGCCAGTAGTCAAGAAAGGAGTGAAGGTAGCTCCTACGAGCAGTACTTC
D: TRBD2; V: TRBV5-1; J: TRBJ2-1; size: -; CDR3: CASSLVGLASSSYNEQFF; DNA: TGCGCCAGCAGCTTGGTCGGACTAGCATCGAGCTCCTACAATGAGCAGTTCTTC